This T cell receptor beta chain comes out of a study of T cells after yellow fever vaccination. Study results and limitations: Post-booster repertoires again held most primary-vaccination clones (just under 97% CD4, about 90% CD8).

Looked up from germline, CDR1 is MDHEN and CDR2 is SYDVKM. This CDR3 spans 14 amino acids. V was pared by 2 bases and J by 4 bases, with 9 bases between. This clonotype was observed at least ten times. Its antigen remains unknown. MiXCR, run by TCRdb on the 5' RACE reads, gives a single entry per CDR3 protein. The table lists more than 250,000 distinct CDR3 sequences, about 6.6% of them singletons. The receptor was derived from a man younger than 35 who received the YFV17D yellow fever vaccine. The sequences come from PBMCs, collected roughly 45 days after the first yellow fever vaccination. The gene calls are TRBV28 and TRBJ2-1; D is undetermined. CDR3 in amino acids: CASSLARWYNEQFF. For the CDR3, the DNA is TGTGCCAGCAGTTTAGCCAGGTGGTACAATGAGCAGTTCTTC.